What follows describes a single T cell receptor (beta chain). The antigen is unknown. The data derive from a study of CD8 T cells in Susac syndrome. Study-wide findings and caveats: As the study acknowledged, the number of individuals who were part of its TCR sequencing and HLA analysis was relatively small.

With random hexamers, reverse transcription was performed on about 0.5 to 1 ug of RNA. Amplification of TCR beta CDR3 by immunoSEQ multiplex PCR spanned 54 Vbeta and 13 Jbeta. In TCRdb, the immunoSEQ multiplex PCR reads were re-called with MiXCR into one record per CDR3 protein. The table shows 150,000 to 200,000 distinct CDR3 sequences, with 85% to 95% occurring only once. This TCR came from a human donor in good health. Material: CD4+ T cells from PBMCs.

The CDR3 reads CSVEWGEKTQYF. CDR3 in DNA: TGCAGCGTTGAGTGGGGGGAGAAGACCCAGTACTTC. The gene calls are TRBV29-1 and TRBJ2-5; maybe TRBD2 (6 bases). V shed 3 bases and J shed 6 bases, with 11 bases lying between them. Germline CDR1 and CDR2: SQVTM and ANQGSEA. CDR3 size: 12 residues.